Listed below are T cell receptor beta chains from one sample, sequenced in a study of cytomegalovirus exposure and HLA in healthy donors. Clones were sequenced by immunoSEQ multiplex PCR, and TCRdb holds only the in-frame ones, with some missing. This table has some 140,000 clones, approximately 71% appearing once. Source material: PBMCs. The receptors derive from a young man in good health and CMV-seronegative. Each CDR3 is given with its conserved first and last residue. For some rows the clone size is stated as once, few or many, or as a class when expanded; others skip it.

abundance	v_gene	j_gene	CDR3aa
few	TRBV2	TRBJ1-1	CASSALDTLNTEAFF
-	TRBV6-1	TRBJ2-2	CASSPDIPRTGELFF
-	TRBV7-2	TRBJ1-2	CASSLNRAYGYTF
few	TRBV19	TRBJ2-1	CASSMGGKTYNEQFF
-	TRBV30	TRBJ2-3	CAWSQAGAGDTQYF
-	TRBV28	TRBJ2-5	CASPPAGLAGQYQETQYF
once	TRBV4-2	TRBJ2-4	CASSQGDSRNIQYF
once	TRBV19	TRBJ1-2	CASRPQGAPGYGYTF
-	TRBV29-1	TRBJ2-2	CSVELPSGSSGELFF
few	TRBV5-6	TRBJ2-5	CASRKTGGAETQYF
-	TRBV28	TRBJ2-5	CASRLGTSGLYQETQYF
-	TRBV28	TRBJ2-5	CASSSGGEETQYF
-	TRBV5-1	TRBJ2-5	CASTISGEETQYF
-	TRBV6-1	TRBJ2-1	CASREPLASKQFF
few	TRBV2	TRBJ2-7	CASSEMGLADYSYEQYF
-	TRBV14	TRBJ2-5	CASSQVVEETQYF
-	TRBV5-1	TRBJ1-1	CVSSLDDGDYGAFF
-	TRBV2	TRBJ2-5	CASGGQGLETQYF
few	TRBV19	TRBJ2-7	CASSISASGNYEQYF